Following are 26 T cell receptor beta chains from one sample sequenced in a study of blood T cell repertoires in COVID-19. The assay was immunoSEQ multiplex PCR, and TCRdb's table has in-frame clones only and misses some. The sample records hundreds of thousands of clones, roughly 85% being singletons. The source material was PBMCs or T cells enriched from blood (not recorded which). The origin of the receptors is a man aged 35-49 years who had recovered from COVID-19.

The CDR3 region is CASSLSGGPYNEQFF. The DNA for the CDR3 is TGTGCCAGCAGCTTATCAGGGGGCCCCTACAATGAGCAGTTCTTC. This rearrangement joins TRBV5-5 to TRBJ2-1; TRBD1 matches at 8 bases. The V gene's germline CDR1 is SGHKS and CDR2 YYEKEE (reference sequence). The ends lost 2 bases at V and 2 bases at J; junction bases unmatched: 3. The length of the CDR3 is 15 residues.

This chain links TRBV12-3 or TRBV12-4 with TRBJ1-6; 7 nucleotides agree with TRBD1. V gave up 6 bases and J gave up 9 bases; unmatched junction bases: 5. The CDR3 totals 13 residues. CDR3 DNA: TGTGCCAGCAGGGCAGGGGGGTTTTCACCCCTCCACTTT. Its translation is CASRAGGFSPLHF.

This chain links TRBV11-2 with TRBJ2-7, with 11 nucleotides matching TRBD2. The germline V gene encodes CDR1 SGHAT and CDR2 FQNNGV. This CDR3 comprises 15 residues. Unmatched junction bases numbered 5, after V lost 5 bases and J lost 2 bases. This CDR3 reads CASSVGTSGTYEQYF. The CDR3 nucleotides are TGTGCCAGCAGCGTCGGGACTAGCGGTACCTACGAGCAGTACTTC. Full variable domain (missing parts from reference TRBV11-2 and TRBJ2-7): EAGVAQSPRYKIIEKRQSVAFWCNPISGHATLYWYQQILGQGPKLLIQFQNNGVVDDSQLPKDRFSAERLKGVDSTLKIQPAKLEDSAVYLCASSVGTSGTYEQYFGPGTRLTVT.

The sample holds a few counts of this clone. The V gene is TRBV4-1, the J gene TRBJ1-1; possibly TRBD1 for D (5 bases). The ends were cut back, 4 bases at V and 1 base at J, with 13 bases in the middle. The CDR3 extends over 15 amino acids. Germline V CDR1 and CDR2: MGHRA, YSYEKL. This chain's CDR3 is CASSPTRGENTEAFF. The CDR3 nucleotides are TGCGCCAGCAGCCCAACGCGGGGCGAGAACACTGAAGCTTTCTTT.

CDR3 region: CASSPRTGKYNEQFF. In nucleotides, the CDR3 is TGTGCCAGCAGTCCCCGGACAGGGAAATACAATGAGCAGTTCTTC. This chain joins TRBV27 and TRBJ2-1, with TRBD1 matching over 8 bases. Per germline, CDR1 MNHEY and CDR2 SMNVEV (reference sequence). After removal of 5 bases from V and 4 bases from J, the junction contained 7 bases not matched to a gene. The length of the CDR3 is 15 residues.

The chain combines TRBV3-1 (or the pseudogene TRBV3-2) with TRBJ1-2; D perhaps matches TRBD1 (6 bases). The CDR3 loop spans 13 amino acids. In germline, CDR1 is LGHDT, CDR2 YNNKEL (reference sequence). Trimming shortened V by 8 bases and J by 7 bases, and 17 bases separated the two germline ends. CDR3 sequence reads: CASQGPARSGYTF. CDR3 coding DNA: TGTGCCAGCCAGGGGCCGGCAAGAAGTGGCTACACCTTC.

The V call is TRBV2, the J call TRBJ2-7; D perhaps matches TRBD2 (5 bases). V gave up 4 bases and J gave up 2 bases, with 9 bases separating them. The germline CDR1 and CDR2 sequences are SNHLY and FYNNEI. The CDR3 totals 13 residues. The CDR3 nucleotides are TGTGCCAGCAGTGTGCTAGCTCCCTACGAGCAGTACTTC. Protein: CASSVLAPYEQYF.

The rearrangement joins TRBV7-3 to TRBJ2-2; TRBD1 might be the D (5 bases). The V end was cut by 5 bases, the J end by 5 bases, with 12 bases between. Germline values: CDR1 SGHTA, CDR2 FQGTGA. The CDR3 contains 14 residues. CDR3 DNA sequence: TGTGCCAGCAGCAGCCGGGCAGGGACCGGGGAGCTGTTTTTT. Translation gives CASSSRAGTGELFF.

The CDR3 DNA follows: TGTGCCAGCAGCTTAGGCCTGGGAGACGCCTACGAGCAGTACTTC. Translating gives CASSLGLGDAYEQYF. The chain is built from TRBV11-1 and TRBJ2-7; a weak D match, TRBD2 (5 bases). The CDR3 has 15 residues. From germline, CDR1 is SGHAT and CDR2 FQDESV (reference sequence). Trimming took 1 base from V and 2 from J, leaving 12 bases between them.

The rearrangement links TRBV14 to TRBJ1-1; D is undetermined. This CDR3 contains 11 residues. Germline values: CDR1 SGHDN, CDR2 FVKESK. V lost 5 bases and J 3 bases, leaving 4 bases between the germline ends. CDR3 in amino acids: CASSSYTEAFF. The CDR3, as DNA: TGTGCCAGCAGCTCATACACTGAAGCTTTCTTT.

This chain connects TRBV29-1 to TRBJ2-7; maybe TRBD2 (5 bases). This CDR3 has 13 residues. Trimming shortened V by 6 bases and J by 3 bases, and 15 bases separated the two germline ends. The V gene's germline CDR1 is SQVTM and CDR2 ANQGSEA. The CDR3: CSVARGLIYEQYF. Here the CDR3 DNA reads TGCAGCGTGGCCCGGGGTCTAATCTACGAGCAGTACTTC.

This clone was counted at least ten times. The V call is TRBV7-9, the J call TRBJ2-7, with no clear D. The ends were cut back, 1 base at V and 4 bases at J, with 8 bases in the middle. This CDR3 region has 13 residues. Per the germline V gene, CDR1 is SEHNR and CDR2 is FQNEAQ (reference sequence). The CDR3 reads CASSLGHLYEQYF. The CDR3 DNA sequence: TGTGCCAGCAGCTTAGGACACCTGTACGAGCAGTACTTC.

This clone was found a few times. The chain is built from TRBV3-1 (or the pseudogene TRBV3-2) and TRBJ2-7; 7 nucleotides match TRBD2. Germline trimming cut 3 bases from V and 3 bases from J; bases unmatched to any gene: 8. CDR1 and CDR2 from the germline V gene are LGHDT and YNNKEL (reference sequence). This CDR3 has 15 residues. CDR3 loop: CASSQDKGGIYEQYF. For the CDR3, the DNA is TGTGCCAGCAGCCAGGATAAGGGAGGGATCTACGAGCAGTACTTC.

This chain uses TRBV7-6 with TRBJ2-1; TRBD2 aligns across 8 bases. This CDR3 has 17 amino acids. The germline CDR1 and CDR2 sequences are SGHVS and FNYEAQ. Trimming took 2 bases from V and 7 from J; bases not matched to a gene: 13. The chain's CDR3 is CASSLFSGGAVRNEQFF. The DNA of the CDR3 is TGTGCCAGCAGCTTATTCTCGGGGGGGGCAGTCCGTAATGAGCAGTTCTTC.

The CDR3 DNA is TGTGCCAGCAACCACAGGGGGCAAGATAGGCCCCAGCATTTT. Its protein product is CASNHRGQDRPQHF. The chain has TRBV6-5 and TRBJ1-5, with 9 bases matching TRBD1. The CDR3 extends over 14 amino acids. The J segment lost 9 bases and the V segment lost 7 bases, leaving 10 bases of the junction unmatched. Per the germline V gene, CDR1 is MNHEY and CDR2 is SVGAGI.

In DNA form, the CDR3 reads TGTGCCAGTAGTAATTCCGGGACAGGGATGAACGATCAGCCCCAGCATTTT. Protein sequence: CASSNSGTGMNDQPQHF. The chain is built from TRBV19 and TRBJ1-5, with 9 bases fitting TRBD1. This CDR3 comprises 17 residues. Looked up from germline, CDR1 is LNHDA and CDR2 is SQIVND (reference sequence). V gave up 4 bases and J gave up 5 bases; unmatched junction bases: 12. Full variable domain (remainder filled in from reference TRBV19 and TRBJ1-5): DGGITQSPKYLFRKEGQNVTLSCEQNLNHDAMYWYRQDPGQGLRLIYYSQIVNDFQKGDIAEGYSVSREKKESFPLTVTSAQKNPTAFYLCASSNSGTGMNDQPQHFGDGTRLSIL.

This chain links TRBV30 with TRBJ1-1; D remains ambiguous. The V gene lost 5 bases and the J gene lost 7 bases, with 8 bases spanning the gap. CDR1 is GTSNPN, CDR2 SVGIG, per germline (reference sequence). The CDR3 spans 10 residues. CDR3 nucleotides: TGTGCCTGGGAGCGGATTGAAGCTTTCTTT. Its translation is CAWERIEAFF.

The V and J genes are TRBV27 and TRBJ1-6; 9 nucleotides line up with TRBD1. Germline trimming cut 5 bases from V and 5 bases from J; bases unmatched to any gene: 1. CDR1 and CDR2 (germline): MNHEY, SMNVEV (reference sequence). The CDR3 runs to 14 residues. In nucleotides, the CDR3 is TGTGCCAGCAGTCGGGACAGGGATAATTCACCCCTCCACTTT. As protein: CASSRDRDNSPLHF.

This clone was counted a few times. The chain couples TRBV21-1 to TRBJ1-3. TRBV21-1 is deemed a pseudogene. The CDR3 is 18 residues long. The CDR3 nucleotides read TGTGCCAGCAGCAAAGCGCTGGAGGCTGTTAGCTCTGGAAACACCATATATTTT. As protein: CASSKALEAVSSGNTIYF.

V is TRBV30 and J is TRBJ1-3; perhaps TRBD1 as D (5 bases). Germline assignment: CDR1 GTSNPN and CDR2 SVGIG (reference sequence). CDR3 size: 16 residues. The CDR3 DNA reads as TGTGCTTTCGGAAGGGGAGGGGCAGGTTTTGGAAACACCATATATTTT. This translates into CAFGRGGAGFGNTIYF.

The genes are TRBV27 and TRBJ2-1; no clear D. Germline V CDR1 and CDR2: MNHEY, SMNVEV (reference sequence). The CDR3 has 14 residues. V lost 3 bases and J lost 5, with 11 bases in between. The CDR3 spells CASSLGLGNNEQFF. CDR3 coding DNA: TGTGCCAGCAGTTTGGGTCTGGGCAACAATGAGCAGTTCTTC.

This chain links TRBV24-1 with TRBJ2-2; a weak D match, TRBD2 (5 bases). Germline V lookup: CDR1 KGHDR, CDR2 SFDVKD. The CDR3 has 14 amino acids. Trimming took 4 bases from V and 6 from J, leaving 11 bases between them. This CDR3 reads CATSDHIASGELFF. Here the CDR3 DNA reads TGTGCCACCAGTGACCACATAGCGTCCGGGGAGCTGTTTTTT.

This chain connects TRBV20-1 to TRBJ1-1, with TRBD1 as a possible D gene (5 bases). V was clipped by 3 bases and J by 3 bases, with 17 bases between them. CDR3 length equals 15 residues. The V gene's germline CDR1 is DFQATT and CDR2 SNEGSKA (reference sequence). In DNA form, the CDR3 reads TGCAGTGCTAGTTCATTCCGGGGGGATGACACTGAAGCTTTCTTT. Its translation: CSASSFRGDDTEAFF.

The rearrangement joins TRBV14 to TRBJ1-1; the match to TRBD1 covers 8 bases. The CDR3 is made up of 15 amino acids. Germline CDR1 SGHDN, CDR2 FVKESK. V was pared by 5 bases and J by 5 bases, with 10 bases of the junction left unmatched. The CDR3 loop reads CASSSNRDRSTEAFF. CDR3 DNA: TGTGCCAGCAGCTCCAACCGGGACAGGTCGACTGAAGCTTTCTTT.

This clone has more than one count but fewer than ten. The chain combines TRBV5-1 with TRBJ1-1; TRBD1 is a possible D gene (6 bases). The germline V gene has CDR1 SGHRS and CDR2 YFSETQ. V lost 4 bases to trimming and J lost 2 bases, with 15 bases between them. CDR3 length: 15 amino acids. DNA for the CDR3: TGCGCCAGCAGCCCGTCAGGACAGCCCAACACTGAAGCTTTCTTT. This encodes CASSPSGQPNTEAFF.

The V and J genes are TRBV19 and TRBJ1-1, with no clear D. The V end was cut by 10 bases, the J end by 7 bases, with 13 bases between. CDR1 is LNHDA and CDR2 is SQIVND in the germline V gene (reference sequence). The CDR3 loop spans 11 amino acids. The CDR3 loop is CAIDGGFEAFF. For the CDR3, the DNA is TGTGCCATTGACGGAGGGTTTGAAGCTTTCTTT. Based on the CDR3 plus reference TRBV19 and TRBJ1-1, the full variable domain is DGGITQSPKYLFRKEGQNVTLSCEQNLNHDAMYWYRQDPGQGLRLIYYSQIVNDFQKGDIAEGYSVSREKKESFPLTVTSAQKNPTAFYLCAIDGGFEAFFGQGTRLTVV.